The 5 T cell receptor beta chains in this list originate from one sample, sequenced in a study of identical twins. TCRdb re-derived calls from the 5' RACE reads in MiXCR, one entry per CDR3 protein. The sample yields 200,000 to 300,000 distinct CDR3 sequences, 10% seen once. The specimen was memory T cells sorted from blood. All receptors derive from a man aged 45-60 years in good health.

This sequence joins TRBV20-1 and TRBJ1-5, with a weak D call TRBD1 (5 bases). This CDR3 spans 14 amino acids. Germline assignment: CDR1 DFQATT and CDR2 SNEGSKA (reference sequence). V lost 3 bases and J 0 bases, leaving 9 bases between the germline ends. CDR3 in DNA: TGCAGTGCTAGGGGGGTTTATAGCAATCAGCCCCAGCATTTT. Translation gives CSARGVYSNQPQHF.

V and J are TRBV9 and TRBJ2-7, with 9 positions matching TRBD1. The CDR3 covers 14 residues. Germline loops: CDR1 SGDLS, CDR2 YYNGEE. The J segment lost 5 bases and the V segment lost 2 bases, leaving 5 bases of the junction unmatched. CDR3 amino acids: CASSVQGTGHEQYF. The CDR3 DNA is TGTGCCAGCAGCGTGCAAGGGACAGGGCACGAGCAGTACTTC.

This clonotype was seen only a few times. The chain uses TRBV14 and TRBJ1-2, with D hard to call. Deletions cut 1 base from V and 8 bases from J, with 8 bases between. Germline assignment: CDR1 SGHDN and CDR2 FVKESK. This CDR3 region has 12 residues. DNA for the CDR3: TGTGCCAGCAGCCAAGTGGACTGGGGCTACACCTTC. As protein: CASSQVDWGYTF.

This clonotype has a count of ten or more. The chain recombines TRBV7-6 with TRBJ2-3; TRBD1 might be the D (5 bases). The CDR3 has 16 residues. Trimming cost V 5 bases and J 2 bases, with 17 bases left between them. The germline CDR1 and CDR2 sequences are SGHVS and FNYEAQ. CDR3 nucleotides: TGTGCCAGCAGCCGCACAGGAAGCCCAATCACAGATACGCAGTATTTT. Translating it yields CASSRTGSPITDTQYF. The full variable domain, completed using reference TRBV7-6 and TRBJ2-3, is GAGVSQSPRYKVTKRGQDVALRCDPISGHVSLYWYRQALGQGPEFLTYFNYEAQQDKSGLPNDRFSAERPEGSISTLTIQRTEQRDSAMYRCASSRTGSPITDTQYFGPGTRLTVL.

This clonotype has at least ten counts. The chain is built from TRBV29-1 and TRBJ2-7, with 8 bases lining up with TRBD2. This CDR3 is 14 amino acids long. The V gene end was trimmed by 8 bases and the J gene end by 1 base; junction bases not matched to a gene: 10. The germline V gene has CDR1 SQVTM and CDR2 ANQGSEA. The CDR3 nucleotides are TGCAGCTACTCTAAACGGGGGGGTTCCTACGAGCAGTACTTC. It yields the protein CSYSKRGGSYEQYF.